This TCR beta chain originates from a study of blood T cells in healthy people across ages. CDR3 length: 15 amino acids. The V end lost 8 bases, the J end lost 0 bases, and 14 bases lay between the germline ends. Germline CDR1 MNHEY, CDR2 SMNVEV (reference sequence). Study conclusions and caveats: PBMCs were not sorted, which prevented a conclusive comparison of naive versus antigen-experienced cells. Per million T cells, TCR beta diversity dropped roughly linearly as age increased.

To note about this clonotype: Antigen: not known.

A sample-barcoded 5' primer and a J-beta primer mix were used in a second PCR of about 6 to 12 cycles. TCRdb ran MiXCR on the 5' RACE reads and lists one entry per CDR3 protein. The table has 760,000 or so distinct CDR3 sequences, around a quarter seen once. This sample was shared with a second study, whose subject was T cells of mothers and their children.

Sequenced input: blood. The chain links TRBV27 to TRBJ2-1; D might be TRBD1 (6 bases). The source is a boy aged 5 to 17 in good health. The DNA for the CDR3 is TGTGCCAGCTTTCTCGACAGGAGCTCCTACAATGAGCAGTTCTTC. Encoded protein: CASFLDRSSYNEQFF.